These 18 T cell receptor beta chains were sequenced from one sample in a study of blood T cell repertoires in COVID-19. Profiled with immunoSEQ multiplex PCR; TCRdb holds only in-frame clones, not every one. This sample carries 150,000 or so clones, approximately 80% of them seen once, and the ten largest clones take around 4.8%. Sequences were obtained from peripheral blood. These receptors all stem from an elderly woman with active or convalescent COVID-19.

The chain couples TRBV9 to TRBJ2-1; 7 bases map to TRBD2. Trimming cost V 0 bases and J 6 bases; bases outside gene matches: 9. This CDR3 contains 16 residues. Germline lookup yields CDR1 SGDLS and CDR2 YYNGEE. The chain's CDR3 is CASSVEASGVINEQFF. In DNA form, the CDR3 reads TGTGCCAGCAGCGTAGAAGCCAGCGGGGTTATCAATGAGCAGTTCTTC.

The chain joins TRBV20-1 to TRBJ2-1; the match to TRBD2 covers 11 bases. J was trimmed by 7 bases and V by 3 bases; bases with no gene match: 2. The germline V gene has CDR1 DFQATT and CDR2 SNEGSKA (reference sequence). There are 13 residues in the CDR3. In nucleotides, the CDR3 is TGCAGTGCTAGTAGCGGGGGGGCGAATGAGCAGTTCTTC. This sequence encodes CSASSGGANEQFF.

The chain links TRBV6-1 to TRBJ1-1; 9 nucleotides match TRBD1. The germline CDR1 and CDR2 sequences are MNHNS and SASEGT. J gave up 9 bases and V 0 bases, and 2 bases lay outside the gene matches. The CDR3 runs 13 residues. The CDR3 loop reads CASSEAYRGQAFF. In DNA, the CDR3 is TGTGCCAGCAGTGAAGCTTACAGGGGGCAAGCTTTCTTT.

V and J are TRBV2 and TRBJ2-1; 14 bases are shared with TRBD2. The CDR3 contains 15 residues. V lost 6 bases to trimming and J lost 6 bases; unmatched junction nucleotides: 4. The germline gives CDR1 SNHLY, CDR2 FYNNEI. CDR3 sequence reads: CASRPTSGGANEQFF. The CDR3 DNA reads TGTGCCAGCAGACCGACTAGCGGGGGGGCCAATGAGCAGTTCTTC.

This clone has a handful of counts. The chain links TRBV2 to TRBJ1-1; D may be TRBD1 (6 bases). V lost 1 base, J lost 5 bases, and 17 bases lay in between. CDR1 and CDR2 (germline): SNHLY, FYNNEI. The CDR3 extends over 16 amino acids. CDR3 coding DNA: TGTGCCAGCAGTGAAGTGGGGGCGGGCTTAACTACTGAAGCTTTCTTT. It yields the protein CASSEVGAGLTTEAFF.

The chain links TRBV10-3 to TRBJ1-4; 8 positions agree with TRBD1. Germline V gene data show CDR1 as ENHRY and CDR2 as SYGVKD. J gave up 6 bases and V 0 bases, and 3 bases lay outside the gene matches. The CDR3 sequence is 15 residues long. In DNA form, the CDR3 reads TGTGCCATCAGTGAGTCAAGGACAGGGTATGAAAAACTGTTTTTT. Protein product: CAISESRTGYEKLFF.

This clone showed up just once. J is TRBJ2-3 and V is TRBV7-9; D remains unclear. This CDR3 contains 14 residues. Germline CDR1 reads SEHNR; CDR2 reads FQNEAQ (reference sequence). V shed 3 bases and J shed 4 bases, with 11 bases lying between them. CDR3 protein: CASSLGPYSDTQYF. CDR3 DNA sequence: TGTGCCAGCAGCTTGGGCCCCTACTCAGATACGCAGTATTTT.

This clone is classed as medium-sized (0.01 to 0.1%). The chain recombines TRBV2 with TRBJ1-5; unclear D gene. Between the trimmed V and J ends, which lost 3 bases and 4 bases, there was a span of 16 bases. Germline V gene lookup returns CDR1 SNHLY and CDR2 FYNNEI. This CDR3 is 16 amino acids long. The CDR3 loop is CASSDGGRGGNQPQHF. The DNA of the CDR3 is TGTGCCAGCAGTGACGGAGGACGGGGTGGTAATCAGCCCCAGCATTTT.

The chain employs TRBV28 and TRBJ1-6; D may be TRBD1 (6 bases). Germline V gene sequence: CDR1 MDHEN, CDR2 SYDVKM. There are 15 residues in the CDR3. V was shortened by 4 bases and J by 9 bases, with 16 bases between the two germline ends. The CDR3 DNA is TGTGCCAGCAGTTCGCAAAAATTACAGGGTTCACCCCTCCACTTT. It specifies CASSSQKLQGSPLHF.

The CDR3 nucleotides read TGCGCCAGCAGCCTAGACAGGTTAACGGACATTCAGTACTTC. It specifies CASSLDRLTDIQYF. The J gene is TRBJ2-4, the V gene TRBV4-1; D is possibly TRBD1 (6 bases). V was clipped by 4 bases and J by 8 bases, with 15 bases between them. The CDR3 loop spans 14 amino acids. Germline lookup yields CDR1 MGHRA and CDR2 YSYEKL.

In DNA form, the CDR3 reads TGTGCCAGCAGCGGGGAGTCACGCGTCTCTGGAAACACCATATATTTT. The encoded protein is CASSGESRVSGNTIYF. J is TRBJ1-3 and V is TRBV11-2, with no clear D. Per germline, CDR1 SGHAT and CDR2 FQNNGV. The CDR3 consists of 16 residues. Trimming took off 5 bases at V and 0 bases at J, with 14 bases between the two ends.

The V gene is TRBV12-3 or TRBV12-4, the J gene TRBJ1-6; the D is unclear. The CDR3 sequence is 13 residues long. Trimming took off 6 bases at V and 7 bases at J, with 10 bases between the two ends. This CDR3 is CASRTTGNSPLHF. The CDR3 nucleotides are TGTGCCAGCAGGACTACTGGGAATTCACCCCTCCACTTT.

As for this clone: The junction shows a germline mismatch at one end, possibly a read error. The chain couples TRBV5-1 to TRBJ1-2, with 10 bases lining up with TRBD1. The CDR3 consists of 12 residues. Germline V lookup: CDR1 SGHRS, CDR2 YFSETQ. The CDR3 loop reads CASRWDRGNPDF. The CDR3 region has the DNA TGCGCCAGCCGCTGGGACAGGGGAAATCCAGACTTC. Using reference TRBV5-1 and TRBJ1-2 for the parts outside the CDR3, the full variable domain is KAGVTQTPRYLIKTRGQQVTLSCSPISGHRSVSWYQQTPGQGLQFLFEYFSETQRNKGNFPGRFSGRQFSNSRSEMNVSTLELGDSALYLCASRWDRGNPDFGSGTRLTVV.

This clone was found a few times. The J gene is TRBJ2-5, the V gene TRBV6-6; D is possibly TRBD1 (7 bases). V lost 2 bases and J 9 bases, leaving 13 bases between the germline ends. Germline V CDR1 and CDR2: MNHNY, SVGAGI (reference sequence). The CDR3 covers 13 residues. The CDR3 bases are TGTGCCAGCAGTTACGCGGGGCAGGGGGCCCAGTACTTC. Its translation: CASSYAGQGAQYF.

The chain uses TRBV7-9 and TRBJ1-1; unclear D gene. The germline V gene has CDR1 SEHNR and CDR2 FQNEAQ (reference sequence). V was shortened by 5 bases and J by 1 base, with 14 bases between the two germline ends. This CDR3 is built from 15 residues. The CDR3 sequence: CASSPREVQNTEAFF. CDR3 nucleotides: TGTGCCAGCAGCCCACGGGAGGTCCAGAACACTGAAGCTTTCTTT.

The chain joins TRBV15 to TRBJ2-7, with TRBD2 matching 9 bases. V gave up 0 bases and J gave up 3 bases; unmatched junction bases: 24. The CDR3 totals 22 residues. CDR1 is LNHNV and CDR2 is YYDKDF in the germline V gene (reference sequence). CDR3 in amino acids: CATSRDLAFAGGPTAPYYEQYF. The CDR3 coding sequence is TGTGCCACCAGCAGAGACCTCGCCTTCGCGGGGGGGCCAACCGCCCCTTACTACGAGCAGTACTTC.

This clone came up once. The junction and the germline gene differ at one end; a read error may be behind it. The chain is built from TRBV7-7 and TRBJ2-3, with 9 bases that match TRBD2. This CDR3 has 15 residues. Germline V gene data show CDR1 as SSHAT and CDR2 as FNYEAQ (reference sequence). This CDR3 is CASSLERGAADTQYF. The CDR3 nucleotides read TGTGCTAGCAGCTTAGAGCGGGGGGCTGCAGATACGCAGTATTTT. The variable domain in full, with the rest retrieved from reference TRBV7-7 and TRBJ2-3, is GAGVSQSPRYKVTKRGQDVTLRCDPISSHATLYWYQQALGQGPEFLTYFNYEAQPDKSGLPSDRFSAERPEGSISTLTIQRTEQRDSAMYRCASSLERGAADTQYFGPGTRLTVL.

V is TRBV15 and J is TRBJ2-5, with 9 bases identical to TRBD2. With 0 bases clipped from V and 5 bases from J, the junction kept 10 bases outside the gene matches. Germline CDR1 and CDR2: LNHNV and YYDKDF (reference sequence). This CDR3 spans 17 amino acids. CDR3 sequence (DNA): TGTGCCACCAGCAGAGATTGGGGGCGGGGGGGAGCGGAGACCCAGTACTTC. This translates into CATSRDWGRGGAETQYF. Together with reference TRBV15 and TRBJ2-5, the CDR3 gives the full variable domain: DAMVIQNPRYQVTQFGKPVTLSCSQTLNHNVMYWYQQKSSQAPKLLFHYYDKDFNNEADTPDNFQSRRPNTSFCFLDIRSPGLGDTAMYLCATSRDWGRGGAETQYFGPGTRLLVL.